This T cell receptor (beta chain) was retrieved from a study of OX40 agonist ivuxolimab in advanced cancers. Some clones are missing from TCRdb's copy, which holds only in-frame ones; the method was immunoSEQ multiplex PCR. The repertoire holds more than 70,000 clones, with roughly 80% as singletons. The sequences come from CD4+ or CD8+ T cells sorted from blood, collected in a trial of the OX40 agonist ivuxolimab. The sequence was collected from an adult with an advanced solid tumor such as melanoma, head and neck, liver or kidney cancer.

This CDR3 reads CASGVRLAGGPLEQYF. The CDR3 DNA reads as TGTGCCAGCGGGGTCAGACTAGCGGGAGGGCCCCTCGAGCAGTACTTC. The rearrangement uses TRBV14 and TRBJ2-7, with 14 positions matching TRBD2. The CDR3 covers 16 residues. V lost 8 bases and J lost 6; bases outside the gene matches: 12. The germline CDR1 and CDR2 sequences are SGHDN and FVKESK.